This section outlines one T cell receptor beta chain sequence together with its context. Time point in this sample: after neoadjuvant nivolumab, at surgical resection. Germline CDR1 is LNHDA and CDR2 is SQIVND (reference sequence). Trimming removed 10 bases at V and 4 bases at J, with 20 bases between. The CDR3 spans 15 residues. Sequencing used immunoSEQ multiplex PCR; TCRdb keeps in-frame clones, though not all of them. This table has roughly 32,000 clones, more than 65% appearing once. This entry is derived from a study of neoadjuvant anti-PD-1 for oral cavity cancer. This receptor was identified in a person between 40 and 80 years old with oral cavity squamous cell carcinoma. The V gene is TRBV19, the J gene TRBJ2-1; D is possibly TRBD1 (6 bases). The input for sequencing was PBMCs, taken after nivolumab (anti-PD-1) treatment. The CDR3 here is CATSRTEIPYNEQFF. CDR3 nucleotides: TGTGCCACCTCTCGGACAGAAATCCCTTACAATGAGCAGTTCTTC.